This TCR beta chain was observed in a study of blood T cell repertoires in COVID-19. Overall study context: The analysed material was cDNA or gDNA that came from T cells, B-cell-depleted T cells, or PBMCs.

In the study's own analysis: Using reference gene primer amplification, nucleated cell counts were estimated. The repertoire was sequenced with immunoSEQ multiplex PCR; TCRdb's copy has only in-frame clones and lacks some. V and J calls plus clone size are reproduced from that table; the DNA served to infer D and trimming. This repertoire shows 25,000 or so clones, about nine tenths found once; its top ten account for 15% to 20%. CDR1 and CDR2 from the germline V gene are LGHDT and YNNKEL (reference sequence). V trimming: 4 bases; J trimming: 11 bases; junction bases outside the gene matches: 7. The length of the CDR3 is 12 residues.

This chain connects TRBV3-1 (or the pseudogene TRBV3-2) to TRBJ1-1, with TRBD1 matching 7 bases. This sequence originates from an elderly woman with acute or convalescent COVID-19. The material sequenced was peripheral blood. The CDR3 bases are TGTGCCAGCAGCCCAACGGACAGGAGGGCTTTCTTT. Translating gives CASSPTDRRAFF.